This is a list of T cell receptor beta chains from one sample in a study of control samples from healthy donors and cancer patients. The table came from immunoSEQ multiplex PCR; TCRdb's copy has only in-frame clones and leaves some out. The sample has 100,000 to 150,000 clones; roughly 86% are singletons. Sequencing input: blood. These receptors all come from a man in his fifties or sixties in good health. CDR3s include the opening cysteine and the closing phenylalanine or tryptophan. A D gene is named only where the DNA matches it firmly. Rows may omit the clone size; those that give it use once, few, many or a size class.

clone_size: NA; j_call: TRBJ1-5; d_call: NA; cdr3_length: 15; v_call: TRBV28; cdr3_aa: CASSSDSVSNQPQHF; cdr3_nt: TGTGCCAGCAGCTCGGACAGTGTTAGTAATCAGCCCCAGCATTTT
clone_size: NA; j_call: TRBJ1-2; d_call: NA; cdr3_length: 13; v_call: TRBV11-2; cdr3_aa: CASSSPRRPGYTF; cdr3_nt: TGTGCCAGCAGCTCCCCTCGCAGGCCTGGCTACACCTTC
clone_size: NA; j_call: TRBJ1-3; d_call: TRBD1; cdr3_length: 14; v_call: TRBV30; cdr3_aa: CAWSERTGGNTIYF; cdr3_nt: TGTGCCTGGAGTGAAAGGACAGGGGGAAACACCATATATTTT
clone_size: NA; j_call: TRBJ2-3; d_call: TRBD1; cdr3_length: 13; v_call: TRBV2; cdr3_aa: CARNRGYTDTQYF; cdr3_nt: TGTGCCAGAAACAGGGGGTACACAGATACGCAGTATTTT
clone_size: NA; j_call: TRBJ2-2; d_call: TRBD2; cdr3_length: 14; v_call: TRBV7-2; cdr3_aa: CASRTTGGTGELFF; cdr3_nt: TGTGCCAGCAGAACCACGGGGGGCACCGGGGAGCTGTTTTTT
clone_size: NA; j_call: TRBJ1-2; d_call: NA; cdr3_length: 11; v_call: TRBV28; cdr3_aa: CASGINYGYTF; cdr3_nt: TGTGCCAGCGGAATAAACTATGGCTACACCTTC
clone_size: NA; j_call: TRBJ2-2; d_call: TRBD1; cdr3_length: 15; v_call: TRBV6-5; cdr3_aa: CASSWGTGDTGELFF; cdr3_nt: TGTGCCAGCAGTTGGGGGACAGGGGACACCGGGGAGCTGTTTTTT
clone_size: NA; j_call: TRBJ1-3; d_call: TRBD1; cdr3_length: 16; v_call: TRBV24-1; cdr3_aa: CATIRDSKHSGNTIYF; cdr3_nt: TGTGCCACCATCCGGGACAGCAAACACTCTGGAAACACCATATATTTT
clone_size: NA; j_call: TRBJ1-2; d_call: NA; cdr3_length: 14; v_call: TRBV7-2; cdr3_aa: CASSFFGMVGGYTF; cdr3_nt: TGTGCCAGCAGCTTTTTCGGGATGGTGGGTGGCTACACCTTC
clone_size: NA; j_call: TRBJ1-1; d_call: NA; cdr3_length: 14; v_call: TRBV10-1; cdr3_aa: CASSDSPRDTEAFF; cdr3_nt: TGCGCCAGCAGTGATAGCCCCCGGGACACTGAAGCTTTCTTT
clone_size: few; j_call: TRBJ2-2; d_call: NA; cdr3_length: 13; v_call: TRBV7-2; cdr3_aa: CASSSQFAGELFF; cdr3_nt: TGTGCCAGCAGCTCCCAGTTCGCGGGGGAGCTGTTTTTT
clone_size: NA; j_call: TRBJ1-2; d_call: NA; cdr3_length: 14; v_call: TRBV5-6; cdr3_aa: CASSLRGLNYGYTF; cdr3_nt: TGTGCCAGCAGCTTGAGAGGTTTGAACTATGGCTACACCTTC
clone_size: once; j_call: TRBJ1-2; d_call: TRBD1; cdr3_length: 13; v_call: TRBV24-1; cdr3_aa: CATSRETGDGYTF; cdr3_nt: TGTGCCACCTCCAGAGAGACAGGGGATGGCTACACCTTC